Included here is one T cell receptor beta chain sequence, with context. This record belongs to a study of T cell clones after liver transplantation. Study at large: Draws occurred before transplant, before withdrawal, and after complete or failed withdrawal.

Produced via immunoSEQ multiplex PCR; TCRdb's table is partial and in-frame only. The repertoire has about 74,000 clones, 80% of them found once; the top ten carry approximately 0.6%. Trimming stripped 8 bases from V and 0 bases from J, with 7 bases between. The CDR3 is made up of 13 amino acids. Per the germline V gene, CDR1 is MGHDK and CDR2 is SYGVNS. The receptor was isolated from a human donor who received a liver transplant. The chain is built from TRBV25-1 and TRBJ1-4, with D uncertain. The sequenced sample was CD4+ T cells from blood, obtained before liver transplant. In DNA form, the CDR3 reads TGTGCCAGCCGGGCCGCAACTAATGAAAAACTGTTTTTT. Its translation is CASRAATNEKLFF.